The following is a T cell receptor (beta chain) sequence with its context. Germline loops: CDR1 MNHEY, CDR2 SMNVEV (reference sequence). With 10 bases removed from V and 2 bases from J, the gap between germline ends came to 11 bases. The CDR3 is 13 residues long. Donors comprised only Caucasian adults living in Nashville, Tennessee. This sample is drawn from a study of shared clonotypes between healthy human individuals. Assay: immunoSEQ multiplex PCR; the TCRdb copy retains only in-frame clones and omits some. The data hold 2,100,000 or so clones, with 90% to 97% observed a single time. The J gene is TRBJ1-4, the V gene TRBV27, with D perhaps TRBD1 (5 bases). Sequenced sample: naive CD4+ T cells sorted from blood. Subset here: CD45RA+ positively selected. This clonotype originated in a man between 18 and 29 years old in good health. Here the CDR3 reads CAISGSTNEKLFF. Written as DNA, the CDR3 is TGTGCCATCTCAGGGAGCACTAATGAAAAACTGTTTTTT.